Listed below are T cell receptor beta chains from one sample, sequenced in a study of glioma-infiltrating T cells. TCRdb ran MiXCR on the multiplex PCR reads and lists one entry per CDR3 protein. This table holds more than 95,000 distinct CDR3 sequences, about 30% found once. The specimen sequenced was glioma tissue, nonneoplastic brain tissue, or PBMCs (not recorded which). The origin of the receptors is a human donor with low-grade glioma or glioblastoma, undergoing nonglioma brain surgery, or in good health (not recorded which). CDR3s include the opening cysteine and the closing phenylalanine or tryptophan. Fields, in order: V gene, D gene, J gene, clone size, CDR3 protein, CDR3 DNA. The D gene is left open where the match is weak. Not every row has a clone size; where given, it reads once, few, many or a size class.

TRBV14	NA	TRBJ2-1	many	CASKKGRNEQFF	TGTGCCAGCAAAAAGGGTAGGAATGAGCAGTTCTTC
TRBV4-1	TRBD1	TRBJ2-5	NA	CASSLGRTGTQYF	TGCGCCAGCAGCCTAGGGCGGACAGGGACCCAGTACTTC
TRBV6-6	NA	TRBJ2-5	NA	CASSYGRGGKETEYF	TGTGCCAGCAGTTACGGGAGAGGGGGAAAGGAGACCGAGTACTTC
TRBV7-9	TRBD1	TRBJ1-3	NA	CASSLPGQGNTIYF	TGTGCCAGCAGCTTACCGGGACAGGGAAACACCATATATTTT
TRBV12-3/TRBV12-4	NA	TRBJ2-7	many	CASSRRDSKIYEQYF	TGTGCCAGCAGTCGGAGGGACTCTAAAATCTACGAGCAGTACTTC
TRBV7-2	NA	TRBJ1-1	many	CASSLESSGQSFMNTEAFF	TGTGCCAGCAGCTTAGAGAGTAGCGGGCAGAGCTTCATGAACACTGAAGCTTTCTTT
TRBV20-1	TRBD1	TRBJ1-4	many	CSARDRGLEKLFF	TGCAGTGCTAGGGACAGGGGGCTTGAAAAACTGTTTTTT
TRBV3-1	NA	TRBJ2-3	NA	CASSQVGGGDTQYF	TGTGCCAGCAGCCAAGTGGGAGGGGGAGATACGCAGTATTTT
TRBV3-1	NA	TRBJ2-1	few	CASSQGYSFNEQFF	TGTGCCAGCAGCCAAGGGTACAGTTTCAATGAGCAGTTCTTC
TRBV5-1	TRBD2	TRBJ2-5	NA	CASSPGLAGVQGTQYF	TGCGCCAGCAGCCCGGGACTAGCGGGGGTCCAGGGGACCCAGTACTTC
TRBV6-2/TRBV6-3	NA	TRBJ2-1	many	CASSYSAGWRNSYNEQFF	TGTGCCAGCAGTTACTCCGCCGGGTGGCGAAACTCCTACAATGAGCAGTTCTTC
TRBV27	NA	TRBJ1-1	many	CASTRTARMSEAFF	TGTGCCAGCACCCGGACAGCCCGAATGAGTGAAGCTTTCTTT
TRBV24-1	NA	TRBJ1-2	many	CATSDPWTDGYTF	TGTGCCACCAGTGATCCATGGACAGATGGCTACACCTTC
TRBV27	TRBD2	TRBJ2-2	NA	CASRGPVNWGGEMFF	TGTGCCAGCAGGGGGCCTGTGAACTGGGGGGGGGAGATGTTTTTT
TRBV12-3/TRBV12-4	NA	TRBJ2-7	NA	CASSPQEGVEQYF	TGTGCCAGCAGCCCCCAGGAGGGAGTCGAGCAGTACTTC
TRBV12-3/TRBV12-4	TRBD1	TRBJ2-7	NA	CASRPGQGREQYF	TGTGCCAGCAGGCCGGGACAGGGTCGCGAGCAGTACTTC
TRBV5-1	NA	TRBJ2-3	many	CASHRDTDTQYF	TGCGCCAGCCACAGGGACACAGATACGCAGTATTTT
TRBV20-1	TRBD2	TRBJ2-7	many	CSASGTNEQYF	TGCAGTGCTTCCGGGACTAACGAGCAGTACTTC
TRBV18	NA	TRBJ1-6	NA	CASSPLQATNSPLHF	TGTGCCAGCTCACCATTACAGGCAACCAATTCACCCCTCCACTTT
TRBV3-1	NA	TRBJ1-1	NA	CASSQDLRTEALF	TGTGCCAGCAGCCAAGATTTAAGAACTGAAGCTTTGTTT
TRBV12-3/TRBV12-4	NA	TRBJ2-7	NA	CASSRKGSEQYF	TGTGCCAGCAGCCGGAAAGGGTCCGAGCAGTACTTC
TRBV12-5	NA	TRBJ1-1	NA	CASGLTAEKTSNTEAFF	TGTGCTAGTGGTTTGACCGCAGAGAAAACCTCGAACACTGAAGCTTTCTTT
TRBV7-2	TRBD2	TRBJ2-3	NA	CARSCLAGGNTDTQYF	TGTGCCAGAAGCTGTTTAGCGGGGGGGAACACAGATACGCAGTATTTT
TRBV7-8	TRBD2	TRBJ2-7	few	CASSLVAGGHYEQYF	TGTGCCAGCAGCTTAGTAGCGGGGGGTCACTACGAGCAGTACTTC
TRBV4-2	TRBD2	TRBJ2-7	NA	CASSQAAGVTYEQYF	TGTGCCAGCAGCCAAGCCGCGGGGGTGACCTACGAGCAGTACTTC
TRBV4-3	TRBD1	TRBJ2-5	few	CASSPRQGASTETQYF	TGCGCCAGCAGCCCAAGACAGGGGGCGTCGACGGAGACCCAGTACTTC
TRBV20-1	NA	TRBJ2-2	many	CSATASANTGELFF	TGCAGTGCTACGGCTTCCGCGAACACCGGGGAGCTGTTTTTT
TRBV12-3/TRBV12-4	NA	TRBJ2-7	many	CASSPTGVYEQYF	TGTGCCAGCAGTCCCACCGGGGTCTACGAGCAGTACTTC
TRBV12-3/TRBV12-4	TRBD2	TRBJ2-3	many	CASSSPGTSGESVDTQYF	TGTGCCAGCAGTTCCCCCGGGACTAGCGGGGAGTCAGTAGATACGCAGTATTTT
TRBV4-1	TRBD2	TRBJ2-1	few	CASSQGFGGGAGEQFF	TGCGCCAGCAGCCAAGGATTTGGCGGGGGGGCAGGTGAGCAGTTCTTC
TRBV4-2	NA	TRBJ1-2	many	CASSPLGDYGYTF	TGTGCCAGCAGCCCGCTGGGGGACTATGGCTACACCTTC
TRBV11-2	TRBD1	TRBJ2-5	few	CASSFGTGGFMETQYF	TGTGCCAGCAGCTTTGGGACAGGGGGATTCATGGAGACCCAGTACTTC
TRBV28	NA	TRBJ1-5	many	CASSPGVKGNQPQHF	TGTGCCAGCAGTCCAGGGGTTAAAGGCAATCAGCCCCAGCATTTT
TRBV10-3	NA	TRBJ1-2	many	CAIRRPGDGGYTF	TGTGCCATCAGGCGGCCCGGGGATGGTGGCTACACCTTC
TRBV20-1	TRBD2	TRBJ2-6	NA	CSARYGKRGGSSGANVLTF	TGCAGTGCTAGATATGGTAAAAGGGGAGGGAGCTCTGGGGCCAACGTCCTGACTTTC
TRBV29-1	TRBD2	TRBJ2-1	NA	CSVVPLAGGLYNEQFF	TGCAGCGTTGTACCCCTGGCGGGGGGGCTCTACAATGAGCAGTTCTTC
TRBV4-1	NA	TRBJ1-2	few	CASSQGQRAPGRYGYTF	TGCGCCAGCAGCCAAGGACAGCGAGCACCGGGAAGATATGGCTACACCTTC
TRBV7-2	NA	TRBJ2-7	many	CASSLDSSTEQYF	TGTGCCAGCAGCTTAGATAGCAGCACTGAGCAGTACTTC
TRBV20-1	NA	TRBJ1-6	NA	CSARDGGVNPPLHF	TGCAGTGCTAGGGACGGAGGGGTTAATCCACCCCTCCACTTT
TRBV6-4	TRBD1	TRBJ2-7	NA	CASSDSPGQGFYEQYF	TGTGCCAGCAGTGACTCTCCGGGACAGGGTTTCTACGAGCAGTACTTC
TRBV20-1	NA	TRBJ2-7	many	CSARDTGYNEQYF	TGCAGTGCTAGAGACACAGGGTACAACGAGCAGTACTTC
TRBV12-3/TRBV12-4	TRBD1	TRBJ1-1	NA	CASSFGQVEGNTEAFF	TGTGCCAGCAGTTTCGGACAGGTTGAGGGGAACACTGAAGCTTTCTTT
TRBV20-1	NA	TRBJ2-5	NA	CSARGPSPETQYF	TGCAGTGCTAGAGGGCCTTCGCCAGAGACCCAGTACTTC
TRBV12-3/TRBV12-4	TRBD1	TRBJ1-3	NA	CASSSGTVAGNTIYF	TGTGCCAGCAGCTCCGGGACAGTAGCCGGAAACACCATATATTTT
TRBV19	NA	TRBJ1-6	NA	CASRPMGGRISPLHF	TGTGCCAGTAGACCGATGGGGGGGCGAATTTCACCCCTCCACTTT
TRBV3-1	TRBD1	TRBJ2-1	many	CASSQVLDRGPYNEQFF	TGTGCCAGCAGCCAAGTCCTTGACAGGGGACCCTACAATGAGCAGTTCTTC
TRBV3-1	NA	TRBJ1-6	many	CASSQEGNSPLHF	TGTGCCAGCAGCCAAGAAGGGAACTCACCCCTCCACTTT